This TCR beta chain stems from a study of cytomegalovirus exposure and HLA in healthy donors. As to this clone: Its antigen is not known.

Both 60 Vbeta primers and 13 Jbeta primers went into the PCR. Sequencing used immunoSEQ multiplex PCR; TCRdb keeps in-frame clones, though not all of them. Of under 150,000 clones in the sample, roughly 70% are singletons; the top ten hold over 6.5%. Study-level findings and limits: Using a false discovery rate of 0.05, a later analysis showed that roughly 16,000 TCR beta sequences were associated with HLA alleles. Immune exposure was documented only through CMV serostatus.

The CDR3 loop spans 14 amino acids. This clonotype was obtained from a man between 18 and 35 years old in good health and CMV-seropositive. Sequencing was done on a sample of PBMCs. The V and J genes are TRBV21-1 and TRBJ2-7; TRBD1, the D gene given by the table, was not confirmed from the DNA. TRBV21-1 represents a pseudogene. The CDR3 is CASSTRDRVCGQYF. CDR3 in DNA: TGTGCCAGCAGCACCCGGGACAGGGTTTGCGGGCAGTACTTC.